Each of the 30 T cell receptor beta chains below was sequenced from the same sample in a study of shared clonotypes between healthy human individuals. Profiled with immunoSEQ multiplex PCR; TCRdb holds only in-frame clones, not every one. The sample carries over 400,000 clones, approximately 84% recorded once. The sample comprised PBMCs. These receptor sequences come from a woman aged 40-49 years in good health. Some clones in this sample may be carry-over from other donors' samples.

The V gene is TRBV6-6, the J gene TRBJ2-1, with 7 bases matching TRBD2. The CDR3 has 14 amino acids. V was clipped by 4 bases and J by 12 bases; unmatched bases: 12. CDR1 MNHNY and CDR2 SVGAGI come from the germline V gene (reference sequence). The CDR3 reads CASSSRVSGGGQFF. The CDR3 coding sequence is TGTGCCAGCAGTTCAAGGGTATCGGGGGGAGGGCAGTTCTTC.

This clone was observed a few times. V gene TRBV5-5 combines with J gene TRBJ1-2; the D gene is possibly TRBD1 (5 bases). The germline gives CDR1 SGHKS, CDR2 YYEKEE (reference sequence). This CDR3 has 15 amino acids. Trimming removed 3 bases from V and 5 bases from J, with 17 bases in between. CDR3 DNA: TGTGCCAGCAGCTCACGGACCGGGACCGAGTATGGCTACACCTTC. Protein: CASSSRTGTEYGYTF.

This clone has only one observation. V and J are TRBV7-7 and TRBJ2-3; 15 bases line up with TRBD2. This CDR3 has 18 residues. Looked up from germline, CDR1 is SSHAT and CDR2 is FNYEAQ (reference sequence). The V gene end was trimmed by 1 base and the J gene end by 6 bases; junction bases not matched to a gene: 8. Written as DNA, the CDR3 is TGTGCCAGCAGCTTAGGGGCCCAGGGACTAGCGGGAGGCGATACGCAGTATTTT. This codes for CASSLGAQGLAGGDTQYF.

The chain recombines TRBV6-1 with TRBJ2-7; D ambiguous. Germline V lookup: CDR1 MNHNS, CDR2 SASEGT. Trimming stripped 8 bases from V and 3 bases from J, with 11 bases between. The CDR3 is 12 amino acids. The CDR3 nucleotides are TGTGCCAGCCCCTCCATAAACTACGAGCAGTACTTC. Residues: CASPSINYEQYF.

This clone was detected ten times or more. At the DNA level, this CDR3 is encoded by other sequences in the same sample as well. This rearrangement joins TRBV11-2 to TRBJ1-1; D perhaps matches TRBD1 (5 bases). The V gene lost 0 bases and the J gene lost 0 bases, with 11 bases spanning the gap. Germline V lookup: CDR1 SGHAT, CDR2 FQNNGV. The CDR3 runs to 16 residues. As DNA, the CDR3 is TGTGCCAGCAGCTTAGAACTTGCAGGGCTGAACACTGAAGCTTTCTTT. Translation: CASSLELAGLNTEAFF.

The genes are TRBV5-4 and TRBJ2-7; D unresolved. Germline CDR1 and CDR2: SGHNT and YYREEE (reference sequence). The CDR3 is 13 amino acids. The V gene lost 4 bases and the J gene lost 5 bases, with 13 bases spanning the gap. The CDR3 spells CASSQVNEHEQYF. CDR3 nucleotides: TGTGCCAGCAGCCAAGTAAATGAGCACGAGCAGTACTTC.

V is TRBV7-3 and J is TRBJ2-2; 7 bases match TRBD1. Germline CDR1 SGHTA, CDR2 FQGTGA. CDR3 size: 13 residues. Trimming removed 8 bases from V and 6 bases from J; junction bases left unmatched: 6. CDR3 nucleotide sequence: TGTGCCAGCGGCCCCCAGGGGGCCGGGGAGCTGTTTTTT. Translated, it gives CASGPQGAGELFF.

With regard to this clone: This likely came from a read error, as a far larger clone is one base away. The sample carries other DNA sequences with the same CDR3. This chain's CDR3 is CASSSADRPAGGANVLTF. The CDR3 nucleotides read TGTGCCAGCAGCTCCGCTGATCGACCCGCAGGGGGGGCCAACGTCCTGACTTTC. The chain uses TRBV5-4 and TRBJ2-6, with D perhaps matching TRBD1 (5 bases). Germline V gene sequence: CDR1 SGHNT, CDR2 YYREEE (reference sequence). The V gene lost 3 bases and the J gene lost 4 bases, with 20 bases spanning the gap. This CDR3 has 18 residues.

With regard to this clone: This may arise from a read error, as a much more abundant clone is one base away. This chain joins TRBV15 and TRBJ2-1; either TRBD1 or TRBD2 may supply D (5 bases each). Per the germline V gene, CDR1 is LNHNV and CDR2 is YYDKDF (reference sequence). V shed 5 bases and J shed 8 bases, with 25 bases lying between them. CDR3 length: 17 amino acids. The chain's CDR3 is CATSSRGELNRVHEQFF. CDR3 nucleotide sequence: TGTGCCACCAGCTCAAGAGGGGAACTAAATAGGGTACATGAGCAGTTCTTC. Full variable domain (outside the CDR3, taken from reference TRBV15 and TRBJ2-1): DAMVIQNPRYQVTQFGKPVTLSCSQTLNHNVMYWYQQKSSQAPKLLFHYYDKDFNNEADTPDNFQSRRPNTSFCFLDIRSPGLGDTAMYLCATSSRGELNRVHEQFFGPGTRLTVL.

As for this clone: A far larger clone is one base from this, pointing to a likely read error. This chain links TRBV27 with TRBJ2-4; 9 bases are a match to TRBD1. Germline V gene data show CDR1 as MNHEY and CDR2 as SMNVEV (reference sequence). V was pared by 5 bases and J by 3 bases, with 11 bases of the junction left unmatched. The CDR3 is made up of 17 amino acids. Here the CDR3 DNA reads TGTGCCAGCAGTCACCGGGACAGGGAGGTCGTCAAAAACATTCAGTACTTC. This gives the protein CASSHRDREVVKNIQYF.

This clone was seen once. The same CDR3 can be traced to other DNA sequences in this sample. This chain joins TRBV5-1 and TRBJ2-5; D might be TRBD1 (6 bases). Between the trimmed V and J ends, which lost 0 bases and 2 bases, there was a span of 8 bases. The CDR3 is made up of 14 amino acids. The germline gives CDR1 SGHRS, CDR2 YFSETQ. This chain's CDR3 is CASSLGTAQETQYF. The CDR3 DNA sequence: TGCGCCAGCAGCTTGGGGACAGCACAAGAGACCCAGTACTTC. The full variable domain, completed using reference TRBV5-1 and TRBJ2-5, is KAGVTQTPRYLIKTRGQQVTLSCSPISGHRSVSWYQQTPGQGLQFLFEYFSETQRNKGNFPGRFSGRQFSNSRSEMNVSTLELGDSALYLCASSLGTAQETQYFGPGTRLLVL.

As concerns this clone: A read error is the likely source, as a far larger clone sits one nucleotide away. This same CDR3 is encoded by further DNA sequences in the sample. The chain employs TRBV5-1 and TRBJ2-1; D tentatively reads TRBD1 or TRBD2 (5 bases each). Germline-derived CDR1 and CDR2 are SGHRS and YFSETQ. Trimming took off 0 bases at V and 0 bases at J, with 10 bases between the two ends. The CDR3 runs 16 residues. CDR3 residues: CASSLAGTDSYNEQFF. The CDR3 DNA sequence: TGCGCCAGCAGCTTGGCCGGGACGGACTCCTACAATGAGCAGTTCTTC. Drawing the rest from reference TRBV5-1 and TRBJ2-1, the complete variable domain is KAGVTQTPRYLIKTRGQQVTLSCSPISGHRSVSWYQQTPGQGLQFLFEYFSETQRNKGNFPGRFSGRQFSNSRSEMNVSTLELGDSALYLCASSLAGTDSYNEQFFGPGTRLTVL.

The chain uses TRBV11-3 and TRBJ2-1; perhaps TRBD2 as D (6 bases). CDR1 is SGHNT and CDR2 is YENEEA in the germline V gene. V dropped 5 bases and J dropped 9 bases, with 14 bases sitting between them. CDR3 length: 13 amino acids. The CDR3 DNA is TGTGCCAGCAGCAAGAATAGCGGCGGTGAGCAGTTCTTC. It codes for CASSKNSGGEQFF.

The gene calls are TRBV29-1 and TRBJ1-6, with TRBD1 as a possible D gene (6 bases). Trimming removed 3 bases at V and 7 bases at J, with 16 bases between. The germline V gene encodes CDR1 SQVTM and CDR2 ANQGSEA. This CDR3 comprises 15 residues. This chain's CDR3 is CSVEPAVGGNSPLHF. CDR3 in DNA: TGCAGCGTTGAGCCCGCCGTGGGGGGCAATTCACCCCTCCACTTT.

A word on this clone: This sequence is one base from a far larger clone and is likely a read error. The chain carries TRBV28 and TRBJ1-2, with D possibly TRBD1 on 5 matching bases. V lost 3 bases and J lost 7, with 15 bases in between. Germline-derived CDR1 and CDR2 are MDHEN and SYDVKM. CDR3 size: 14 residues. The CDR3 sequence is CASSLGDASFGYTF. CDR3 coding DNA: TGTGCCAGCAGTTTGGGGGACGCCTCGTTTGGCTACACCTTC.

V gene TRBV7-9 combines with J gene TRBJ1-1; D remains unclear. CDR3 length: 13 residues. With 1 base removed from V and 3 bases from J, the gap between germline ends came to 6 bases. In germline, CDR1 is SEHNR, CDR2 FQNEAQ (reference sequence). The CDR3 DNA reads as TGTGCCAGCAGCTTAGGTTTGGACACTGAAGCTTTCTTT. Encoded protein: CASSLGLDTEAFF. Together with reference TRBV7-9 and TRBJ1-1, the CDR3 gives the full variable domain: DTGVSQNPRHKITKRGQNVTFRCDPISEHNRLYWYRQTLGQGPEFLTYFQNEAQLEKSRLLSDRFSAERPKGSFSTLEIQRTEQGDSAMYLCASSLGLDTEAFFGQGTRLTVV.

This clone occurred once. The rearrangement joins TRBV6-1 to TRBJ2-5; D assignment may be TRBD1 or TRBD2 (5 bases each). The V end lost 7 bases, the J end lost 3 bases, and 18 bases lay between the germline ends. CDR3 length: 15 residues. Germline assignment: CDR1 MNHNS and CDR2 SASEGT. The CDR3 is CASTRQYSEEETQYF. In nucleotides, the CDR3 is TGTGCCAGCACCCGACAGTATTCGGAGGAAGAGACCCAGTACTTC.

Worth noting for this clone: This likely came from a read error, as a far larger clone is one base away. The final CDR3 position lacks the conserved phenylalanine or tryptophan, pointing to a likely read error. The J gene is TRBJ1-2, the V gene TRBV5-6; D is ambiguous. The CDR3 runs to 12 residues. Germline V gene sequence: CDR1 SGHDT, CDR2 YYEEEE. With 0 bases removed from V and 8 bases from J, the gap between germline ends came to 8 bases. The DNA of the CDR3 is TGTGCCAGCAGCTTGGGCGGTCAGGGCTACACCCTC. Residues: CASSLGGQGYTL.

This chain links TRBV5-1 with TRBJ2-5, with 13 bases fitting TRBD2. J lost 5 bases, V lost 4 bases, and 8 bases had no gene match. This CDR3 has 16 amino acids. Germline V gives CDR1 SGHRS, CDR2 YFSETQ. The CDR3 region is CASSPQLAGGPETQYF. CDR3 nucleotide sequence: TGCGCCAGCAGCCCCCAACTAGCGGGAGGGCCGGAGACCCAGTACTTC.

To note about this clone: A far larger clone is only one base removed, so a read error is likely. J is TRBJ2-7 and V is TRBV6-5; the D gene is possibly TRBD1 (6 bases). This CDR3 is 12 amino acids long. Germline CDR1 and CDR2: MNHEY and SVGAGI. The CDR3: CASRRTDYDQYF. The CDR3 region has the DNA TGTGCCAGCAGGAGGACAGATTACGATCAGTACTTC.

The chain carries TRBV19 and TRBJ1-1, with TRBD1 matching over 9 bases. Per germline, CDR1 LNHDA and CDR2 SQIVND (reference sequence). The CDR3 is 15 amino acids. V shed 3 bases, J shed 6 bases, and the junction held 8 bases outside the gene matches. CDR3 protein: CASSIEGQGYSEAFF. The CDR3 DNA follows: TGTGCCAGTAGTATCGAAGGACAGGGGTATTCTGAAGCTTTCTTT.

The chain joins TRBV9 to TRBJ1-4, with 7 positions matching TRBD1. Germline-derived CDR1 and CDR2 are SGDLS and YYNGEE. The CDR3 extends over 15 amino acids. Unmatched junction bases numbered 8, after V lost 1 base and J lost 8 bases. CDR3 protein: CASSVSQGGEEKLFF. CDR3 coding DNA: TGTGCCAGCAGCGTATCCCAAGGGGGCGAGGAAAAACTGTTTTTT.

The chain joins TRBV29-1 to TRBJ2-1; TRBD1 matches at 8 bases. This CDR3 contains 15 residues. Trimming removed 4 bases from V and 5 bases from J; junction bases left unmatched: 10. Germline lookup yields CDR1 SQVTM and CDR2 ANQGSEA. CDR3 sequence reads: CSVGTGTGDHNEQFF. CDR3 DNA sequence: TGCAGCGTTGGGACCGGGACAGGTGACCACAATGAGCAGTTCTTC.

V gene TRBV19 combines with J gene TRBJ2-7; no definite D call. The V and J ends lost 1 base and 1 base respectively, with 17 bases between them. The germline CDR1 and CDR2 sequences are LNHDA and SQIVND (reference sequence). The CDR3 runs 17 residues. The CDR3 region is CASSIVYEPTSSYEQYF. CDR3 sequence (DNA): TGTGCCAGTAGTATAGTATACGAGCCAACGTCGTCCTACGAGCAGTACTTC.

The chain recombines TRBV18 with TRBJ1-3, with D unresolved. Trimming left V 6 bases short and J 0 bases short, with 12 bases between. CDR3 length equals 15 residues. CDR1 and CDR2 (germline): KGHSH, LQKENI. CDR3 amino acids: CASSADRSSGNTIYF. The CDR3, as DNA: TGTGCCAGCTCCGCCGACCGGAGCTCTGGAAACACCATATATTTT.

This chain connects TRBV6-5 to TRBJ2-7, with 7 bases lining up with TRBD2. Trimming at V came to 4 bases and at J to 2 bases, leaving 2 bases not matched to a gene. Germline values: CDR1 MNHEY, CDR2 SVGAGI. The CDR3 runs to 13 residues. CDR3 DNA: TGTGCCAGCAGTTTGGGGGGGACCTACGAGCAGTACTTC. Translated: CASSLGGTYEQYF.

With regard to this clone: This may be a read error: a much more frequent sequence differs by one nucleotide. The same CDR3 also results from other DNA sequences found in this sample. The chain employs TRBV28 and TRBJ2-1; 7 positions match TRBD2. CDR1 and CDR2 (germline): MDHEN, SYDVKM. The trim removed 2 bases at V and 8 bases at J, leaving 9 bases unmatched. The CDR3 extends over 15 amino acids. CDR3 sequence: CASSLKERDWDEQFF. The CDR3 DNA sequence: TGTGCCAGCAGTTTAAAAGAGCGGGACTGGGATGAGCAGTTCTTC.

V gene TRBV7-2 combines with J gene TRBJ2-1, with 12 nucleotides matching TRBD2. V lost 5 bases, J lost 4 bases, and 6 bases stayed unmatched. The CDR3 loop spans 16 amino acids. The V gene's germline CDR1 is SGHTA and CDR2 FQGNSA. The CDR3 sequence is CASSTRLAGGYNEQFF. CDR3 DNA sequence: TGTGCCAGCAGCACCCGCCTAGCGGGAGGGTACAATGAGCAGTTCTTC.

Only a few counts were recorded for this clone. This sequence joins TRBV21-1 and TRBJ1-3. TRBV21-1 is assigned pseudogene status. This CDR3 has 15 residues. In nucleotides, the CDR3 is TGTGCCAGCAGCACGCCCCCGACTGATGGAAACACCATATATTTT. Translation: CASSTPPTDGNTIYF.

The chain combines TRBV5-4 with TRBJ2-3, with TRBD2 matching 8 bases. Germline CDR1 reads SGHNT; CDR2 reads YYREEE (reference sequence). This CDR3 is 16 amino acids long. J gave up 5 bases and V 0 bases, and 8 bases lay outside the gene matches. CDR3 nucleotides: TGTGCCAGCAGCTTGGAGCGGGAGCGGGAGTTAGATACGCAGTATTTT. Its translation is CASSLERERELDTQYF.